What follows is one T cell receptor beta chain and its context. Its cognate antigen is unknown. The assay was immunoSEQ multiplex PCR, and TCRdb's table has in-frame clones only and misses some. The table has 350,000 to 450,000 clones, roughly 90% seen once. The treatment here: around 19 received Ad26.COV2.S at low or high dose, single or two shots; about five received placebo; per-sample allocation not given. Following the first vaccine or placebo injection, samples were taken on day 63. An Ad26 vector carrying the Wuhan-strain SARS-CoV-2 spike served as the vaccine. Trimming stripped 1 base from V and 9 bases from J, with 19 bases between. Germline V gives CDR1 SGHTA, CDR2 FQGNSA. This CDR3 spans 16 amino acids. The source of the sample is a study of Ad26.COV2.S vaccination and SARS-CoV-2 variants. About the study: Into the muscle, Ad26.COV2.S was dosed once or twice, 56 days apart.

Study-wide results and caveats: Considerable breadth of spike-specific CD8+ and CD4+ T cell responses has reportedly been documented following vaccination.

The sequence derives from a person between 18 and 60 years old who received the Ad26.COV2.S COVID-19 vaccine or a placebo. Source: peripheral blood, taken in a trial of Ad26.COV2.S vaccine versus placebo. V usage is TRBV7-2 and J usage is TRBJ1-5; no definite D call. In DNA form, the CDR3 reads TGTGCCAGCAGCTTAGAAGGCAGCACTAACCCAACGCCCCAGCATTTT. It codes for CASSLEGSTNPTPQHF.